What follows is one T cell receptor (beta chain) and its context. Its antigen is as yet unknown. These data belong to a study of CD4 T cells in relation to SARS-CoV-2 and coronaviruses. Background on the study: Crossreactive spike epitopes shared across donors were mapped to their HLA restriction.

Before the COVID-19 pandemic, during about 2010-2018, CD4+ T cells were taken from unexposed donors. V lost 2 bases and J lost 2; bases outside the gene matches: 8. The CDR3 is made up of 17 amino acids. In germline, CDR1 is SGHAT, CDR2 FQNNGV. Some clones are missing from TCRdb's copy, which holds only in-frame ones; the method was immunoSEQ multiplex PCR. The sample contains some 68,000 clones, just over 90% of which appear only once. The study, taken as a whole, reports: No crossreactivity against non-spike viral proteins was tested here. In 55% to 75% of donors, memory CD4+ clonotypes crossrecognized SARS-CoV-2 and at least one common cold coronavirus spike. Monoreactive clones expanded significantly more to SARS-CoV-2 than crossreactive clones did.

The receptor was derived from a human donor in good health. The chain combines TRBV11-2 with TRBJ1-1; 10 bases map to TRBD1. Input material: naive CD4+ T cells from PBMCs. The sample's subset: naive CD4+ T cells isolated by negative enrichment. The CDR3 region has the DNA TGTGCCAGCAGCTTACCCCCGGACAGGGGGGAAAACACTGAAGCTTTCTTT. This gives the protein CASSLPPDRGENTEAFF.